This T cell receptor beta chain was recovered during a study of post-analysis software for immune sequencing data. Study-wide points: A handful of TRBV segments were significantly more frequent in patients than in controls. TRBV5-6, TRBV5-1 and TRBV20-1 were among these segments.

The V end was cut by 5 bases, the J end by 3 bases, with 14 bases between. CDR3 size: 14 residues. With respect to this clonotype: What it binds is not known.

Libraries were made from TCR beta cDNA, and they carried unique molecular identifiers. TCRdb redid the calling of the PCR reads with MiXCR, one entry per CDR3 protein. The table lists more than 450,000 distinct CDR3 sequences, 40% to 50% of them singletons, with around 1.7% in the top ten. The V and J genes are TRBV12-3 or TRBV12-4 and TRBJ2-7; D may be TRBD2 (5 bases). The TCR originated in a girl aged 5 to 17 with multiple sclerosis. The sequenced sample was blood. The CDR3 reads CASSVMASLYEQYF. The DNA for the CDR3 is TGTGCCAGCAGTGTAATGGCTAGCCTCTACGAGCAGTACTTC.